The rows below give T cell receptor beta chains drawn from one sample of a study of HIV-infected patients and healthy controls. A single record per CDR3 protein comes from TCRdb applying MiXCR to the 5' RACE reads. This sample yields 18,000 or so distinct CDR3 sequences, of which approximately 9% are seen a single time; about 20% belongs to the top ten. The sequencing here drew on blood, taken during antiretroviral therapy. The receptors originated from an adult with HIV infection. The CDR3 runs from the conserved cysteine through the conserved F or W. The order of the fields is CDR3 length, D gene, clone size, J gene, V gene, CDR3 DNA, CDR3 protein. D genes are given only for firm matches. Clone size, where shown, is once, few, many, or a class for clones that have expanded.

>17|TRBD1|many|TRBJ2-2|TRBV18
TGTGCCAGCTCACCGGACAGGGGATTGTACAACACCGGGGAGCTGTTTTTT
CASSPDRGLYNTGELFF
>14|TRBD1|many|TRBJ2-3|TRBV2
TGTGCCAGCAGTGGGGAGACAGGGGCATATACGCAGTATTTT
CASSGETGAYTQYF
>14|-|-|TRBJ2-7|TRBV9
TGTGCCAGCAGCGTAGATCACGGCTTCTACGAGCAGTACTTC
CASSVDHGFYEQYF
>14|-|-|TRBJ2-3|TRBV4-1
TGCGCCAGCAGCCCTACTAGCATCGCAGATACGCAGTATTTT
CASSPTSIADTQYF
>11|-|many|TRBJ2-2|TRBV5-6
TGTGCCAGCAGCCGGAGGGGGGAGCTGTTTTTT
CASSRRGELFF
>18|-|many|TRBJ2-3|TRBV7-2
TGTGCCAGCAGCTTAGTGGACGGCGGCCCCTGGGGCCCCGATACGCAGTATTTT
CASSLVDGGPWGPDTQYF
>16|TRBD2|few|TRBJ2-7|TRBV5-4
TGTGCCAGCAGACAATCCGGACTAGCGGGGTTAGGCGAGCAGTACTTC
CASRQSGLAGLGEQYF
>13|TRBD2|many|TRBJ2-7|TRBV11-2
TGTGCCAGCAGCCCCACGAAACTAGCGTCGCAGTACTTC
CASSPTKLASQYF
>19|-|many|TRBJ1-1|TRBV7-9
TGTGCCAGCAGCTTGCCGTTTGGAGTTGGCGGCGGTTTGAACACTGAAGCTTTCTTT
CASSLPFGVGGGLNTEAFF
>15|TRBD1|many|TRBJ1-1|TRBV29-1
TGCAGCGTTCGACCTTACGGACAGGGTGACACTGAAGCTTTCTTT
CSVRPYGQGDTEAFF